The 4 T cell receptor beta chains below were found in one sample sequenced in a study of human T cells and chemical hapten exposure. TCRdb ran MiXCR on the RACE reads and lists one entry per CDR3 protein. The table includes 100,000 to 150,000 distinct CDR3 sequences, roughly 13% detected once. Time point noted: pre-sensitization, week 0. Treatment in this sample: therapeutic diphenylcyclopropenone sensitization with weekly scalp DPC. This material consisted of whole blood, taken in connection with sensitization to the hapten diphenylcyclopropenone (DPC). These receptors originate from a woman between 18 and 29 years old with alopecia areata. Some clones in this sample may be carry-over from other donors' samples.

This clonotype occurred a few times. This rearrangement joins TRBV5-1 to TRBJ2-2, with D possibly TRBD2 on 5 matching bases. The V end lost 0 bases, the J end lost 2 bases, and 14 bases lay between the germline ends. CDR1 is SGHRS and CDR2 is YFSETQ in the germline V gene. The CDR3 spans 17 residues. The CDR3 loop reads CASSLGPQGGNTGELFF. CDR3 DNA sequence: TGCGCCAGCAGCTTGGGACCCCAAGGAGGTAACACCGGGGAGCTGTTTTTT.

This clonotype was seen a handful of times. The chain recombines TRBV12-3 or TRBV12-4 with TRBJ1-3; D is unresolved. The CDR3 runs to 15 residues. The V end lost 5 bases, the J end lost 0 bases, and 11 bases lay between the germline ends. CDR3 amino acids: CASSPWVYSGNTIYF. Written as DNA, the CDR3 is TGTGCCAGCAGTCCCTGGGTATACTCTGGAAACACCATATATTTT.

This clonotype appeared a few times. The V and J genes are TRBV4-1 and TRBJ2-3, with 7 bases identical to TRBD2. This CDR3 contains 15 residues. V was clipped by 3 bases and J by 1 base; unmatched bases: 4. Germline V CDR1 and CDR2: MGHRA, YSYEKL. The CDR3 is CASSQFGGGTDTQYF. Here the CDR3 DNA reads TGCGCCAGCAGCCAGTTTGGGGGGGGCACAGATACGCAGTATTTT.

This clonotype showed up just a few times. The chain carries TRBV20-1 and TRBJ2-3; a weak D match, TRBD2 (5 bases). CDR1 is DFQATT, CDR2 SNEGSKA, per germline (reference sequence). The CDR3 contains 13 residues. V lost 3 bases to trimming and J lost 2 bases, with 9 bases between them. DNA of the CDR3: TGCAGTGCTAGCAGCGGTTCCACAGATACGCAGTATTTT. Translating gives CSASSGSTDTQYF.